This TCR beta chain was observed in a study of cytomegalovirus exposure and HLA in healthy donors. For this clone: What it binds is not known.

General observations from the study: Later examination showed HLA-associated TCR beta chains had greater clonal expansion than equally common others. Looking again later, the authors saw that most CMV-associated TCR beta chains seemed HLA-restricted.

The V segment lost 4 bases and the J segment 3 bases; nucleotides outside the gene matches: 9. CDR1 is LNHNV and CDR2 is YYDKDF in the germline V gene (reference sequence). The CDR3 loop spans 16 amino acids. Both 60 Vbeta primers and 13 Jbeta primers went into the PCR. Generated by immunoSEQ multiplex PCR, the TCRdb table keeps only in-frame clones and is missing some. The table includes 100,000 or so clones, 75% to 85% detected once. The chain uses TRBV15 and TRBJ2-7; 10 nucleotides line up with TRBD1. This TCR was sampled from a female donor in good health and CMV-seropositive. The sample comprised PBMCs. The CDR3 nucleotides read TGTGCCACCAGCAACTTAATGGGGACAGGGGTCTACGAGCAGTACTTC. Translated: CATSNLMGTGVYEQYF. The whole variable domain, remainder taken from reference TRBV15 and TRBJ2-7, is DAMVIQNPRYQVTQFGKPVTLSCSQTLNHNVMYWYQQKSSQAPKLLFHYYDKDFNNEADTPDNFQSRRPNTSFCFLDIRSPGLGDTAMYLCATSNLMGTGVYEQYFGPGTRLTVT.